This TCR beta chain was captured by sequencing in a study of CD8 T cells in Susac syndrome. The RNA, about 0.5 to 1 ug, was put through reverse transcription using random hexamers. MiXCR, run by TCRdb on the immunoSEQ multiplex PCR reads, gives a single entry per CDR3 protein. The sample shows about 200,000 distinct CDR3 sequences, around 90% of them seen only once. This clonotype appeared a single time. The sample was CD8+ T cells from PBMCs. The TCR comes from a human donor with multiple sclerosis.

The CDR3 region is CASSPGTGAQETQYF. The CDR3 bases are TGTGCCAGCAGCCCCGGGACAGGGGCCCAAGAGACCCAGTACTTC. The rearrangement joins TRBV7-2 to TRBJ2-5; 10 nucleotides line up with TRBD1. The CDR3 length is 15 residues. CDR1 and CDR2 (germline): SGHTA, FQGNSA. V shed 5 bases and J 1 base; nucleotides not matched to a gene: 4.